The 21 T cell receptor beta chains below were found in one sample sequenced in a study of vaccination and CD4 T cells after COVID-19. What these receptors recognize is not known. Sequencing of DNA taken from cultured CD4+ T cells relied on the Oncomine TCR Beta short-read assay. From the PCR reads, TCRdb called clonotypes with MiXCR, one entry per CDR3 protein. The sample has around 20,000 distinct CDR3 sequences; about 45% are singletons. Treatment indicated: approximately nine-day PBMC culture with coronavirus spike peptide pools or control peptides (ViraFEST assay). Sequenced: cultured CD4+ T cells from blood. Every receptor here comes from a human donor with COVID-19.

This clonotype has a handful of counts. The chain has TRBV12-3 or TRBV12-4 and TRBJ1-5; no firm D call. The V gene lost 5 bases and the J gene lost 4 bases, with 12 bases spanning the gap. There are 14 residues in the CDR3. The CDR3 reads CASSPAGNNQPQHF. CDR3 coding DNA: TGTGCCAGCAGTCCAGCCGGGAATAATCAGCCCCAGCATTTT.

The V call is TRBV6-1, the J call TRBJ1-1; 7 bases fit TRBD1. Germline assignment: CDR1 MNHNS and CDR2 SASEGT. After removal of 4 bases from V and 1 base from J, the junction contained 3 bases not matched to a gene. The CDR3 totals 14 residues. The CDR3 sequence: CASSVRTGNTEAFF. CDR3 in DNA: TGTGCCAGCAGTGTTCGGACAGGGAACACTGAAGCTTTCTTT.

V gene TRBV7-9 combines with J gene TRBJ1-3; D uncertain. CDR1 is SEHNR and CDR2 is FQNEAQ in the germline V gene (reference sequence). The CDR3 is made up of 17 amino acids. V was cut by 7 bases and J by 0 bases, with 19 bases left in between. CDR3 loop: CASNPYGQSSSGNTIYF. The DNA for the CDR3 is TGTGCCAGCAACCCTTATGGGCAGTCGAGCTCTGGAAACACCATATATTTT.

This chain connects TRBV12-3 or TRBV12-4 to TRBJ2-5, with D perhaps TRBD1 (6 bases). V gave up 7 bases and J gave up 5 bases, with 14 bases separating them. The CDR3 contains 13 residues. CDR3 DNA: TGTGCCAGCACCGCCAGGGGAAGGGAGACCCAGTACTTC. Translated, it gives CASTARGRETQYF.

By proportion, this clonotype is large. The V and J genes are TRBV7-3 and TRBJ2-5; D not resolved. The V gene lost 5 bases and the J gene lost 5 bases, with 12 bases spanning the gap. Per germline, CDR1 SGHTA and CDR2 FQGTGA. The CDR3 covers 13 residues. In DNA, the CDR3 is TGTGCCAGCAGCCGAAGTTCGACGGAGACCCAGTACTTC. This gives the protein CASSRSSTETQYF.

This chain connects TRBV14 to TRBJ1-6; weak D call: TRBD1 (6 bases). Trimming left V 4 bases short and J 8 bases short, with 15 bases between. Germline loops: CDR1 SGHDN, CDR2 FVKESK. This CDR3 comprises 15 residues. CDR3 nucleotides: TGTGCCAGCAGCCCCGTGGGGGGGGCGGATTCACCCCTCCACTTT. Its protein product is CASSPVGGADSPLHF. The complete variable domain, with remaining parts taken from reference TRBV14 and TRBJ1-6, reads EAGVTQFPSHSVIEKGQTVTLRCDPISGHDNLYWYRRVMGKEIKFLLHFVKESKQDESGMPNNRFLAERTGGTYSTLKVQPAELEDSGVYFCASSPVGGADSPLHFGNGTRLTVT.

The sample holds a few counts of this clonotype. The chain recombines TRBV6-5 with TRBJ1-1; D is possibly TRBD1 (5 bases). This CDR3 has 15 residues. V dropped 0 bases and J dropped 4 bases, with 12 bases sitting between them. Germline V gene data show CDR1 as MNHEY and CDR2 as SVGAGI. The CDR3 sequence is CASSYSRGVGTEAFF. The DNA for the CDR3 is TGTGCCAGCAGTTACTCGAGAGGGGTAGGCACTGAAGCTTTCTTT.

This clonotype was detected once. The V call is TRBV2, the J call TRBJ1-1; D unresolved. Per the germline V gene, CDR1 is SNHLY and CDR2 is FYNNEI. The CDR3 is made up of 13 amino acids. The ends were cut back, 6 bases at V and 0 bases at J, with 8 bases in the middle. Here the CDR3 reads CASRLGMNTEAFF. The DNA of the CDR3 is TGTGCCAGCAGATTGGGGATGAACACTGAAGCTTTCTTT. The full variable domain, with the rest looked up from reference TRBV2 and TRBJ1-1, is EPEVTQTPSHQVTQMGQEVILRCVPISNHLYFYWYRQILGQKVEFLVSFYNNEISEKSEIFDDQFSVERPDGSNFTLKIRSTKLEDSAMYFCASRLGMNTEAFFGQGTRLTVV.

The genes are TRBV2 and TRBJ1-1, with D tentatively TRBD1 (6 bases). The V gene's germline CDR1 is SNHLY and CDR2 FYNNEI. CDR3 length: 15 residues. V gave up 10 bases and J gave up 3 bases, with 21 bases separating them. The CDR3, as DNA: TGTGCCACCAAGTGGGGGGGCGGAGGGGACACTGAAGCTTTCTTT. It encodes CATKWGGGGDTEAFF.

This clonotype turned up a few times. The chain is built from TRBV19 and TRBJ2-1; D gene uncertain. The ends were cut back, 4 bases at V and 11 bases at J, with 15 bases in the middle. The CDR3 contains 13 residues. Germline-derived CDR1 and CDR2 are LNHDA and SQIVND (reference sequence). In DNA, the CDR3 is TGTGCCAGTAGTACCCCCGGCCCGAGGAAGCAGTTCTTC. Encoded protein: CASSTPGPRKQFF.

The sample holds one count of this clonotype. The CDR3 region has the DNA TGTGCCAGCAGTGACGGGTCGGTGGGTAACTATGGCTACACCTTC. Protein: CASSDGSVGNYGYTF. The V call is TRBV6-4, the J call TRBJ1-2; D gene unclear. The V end lost 2 bases, the J end lost 1 base, and 11 bases lay between the germline ends. Per the germline V gene, CDR1 is MRHNA and CDR2 is SNTAGT. The length of the CDR3 is 15 residues.

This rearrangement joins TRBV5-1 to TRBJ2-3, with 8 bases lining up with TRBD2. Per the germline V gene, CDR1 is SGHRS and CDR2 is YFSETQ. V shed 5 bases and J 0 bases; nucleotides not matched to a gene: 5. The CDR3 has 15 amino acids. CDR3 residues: CASRQLAVSTDTQYF. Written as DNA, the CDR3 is TGCGCCAGCAGACAACTAGCGGTTAGCACAGATACGCAGTATTTT. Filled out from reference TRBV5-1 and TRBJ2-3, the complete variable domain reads KAGVTQTPRYLIKTRGQQVTLSCSPISGHRSVSWYQQTPGQGLQFLFEYFSETQRNKGNFPGRFSGRQFSNSRSEMNVSTLELGDSALYLCASRQLAVSTDTQYFGPGTRLTVL.

The CDR3: CASSRDGNEKLFF. In DNA form, the CDR3 reads TGTGCCAGCAGCCGGGACGGAAATGAAAAACTGTTTTTT. V usage is TRBV6-1 and J usage is TRBJ1-4, with a tentative D call TRBD1 (5 bases). Germline CDR1 reads MNHNS; CDR2 reads SASEGT. Trimming pared 6 bases from V and 5 bases from J, leaving 10 bases between. This CDR3 is 13 amino acids long.

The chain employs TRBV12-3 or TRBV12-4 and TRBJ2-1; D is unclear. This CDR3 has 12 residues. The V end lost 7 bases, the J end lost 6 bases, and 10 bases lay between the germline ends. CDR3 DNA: TGTGCCAGCACCCCGAGCGTCAATGAGCAGTTCTTC. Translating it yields CASTPSVNEQFF.

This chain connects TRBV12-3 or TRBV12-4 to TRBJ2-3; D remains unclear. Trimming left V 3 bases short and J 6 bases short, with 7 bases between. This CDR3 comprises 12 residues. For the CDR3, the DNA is TGTGCCAGCAGTTTCGGAGTGGATACGCAGTATTTT. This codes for CASSFGVDTQYF.

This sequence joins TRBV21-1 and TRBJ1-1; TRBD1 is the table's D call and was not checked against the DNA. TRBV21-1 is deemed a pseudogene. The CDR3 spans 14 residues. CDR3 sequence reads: CASSRGRSNTEAFF. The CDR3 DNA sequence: TGTGCCAGCAGCAGGGGGAGATCGAACACTGAAGCTTTCTTT.

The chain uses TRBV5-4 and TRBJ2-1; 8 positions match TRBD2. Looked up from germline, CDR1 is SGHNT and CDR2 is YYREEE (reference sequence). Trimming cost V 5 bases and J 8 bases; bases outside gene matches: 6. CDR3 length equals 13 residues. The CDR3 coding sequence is TGTGCCAGCAGGTCCCTAGCGGGCGATGAGCAGTTCTTC. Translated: CASRSLAGDEQFF.

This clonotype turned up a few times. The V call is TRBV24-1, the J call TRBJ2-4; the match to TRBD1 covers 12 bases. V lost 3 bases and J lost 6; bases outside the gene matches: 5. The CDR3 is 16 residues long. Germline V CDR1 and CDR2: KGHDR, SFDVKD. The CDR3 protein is CATSDGRDRGPNIQYF. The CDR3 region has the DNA TGTGCCACCAGTGATGGCCGGGACAGGGGGCCAAACATTCAGTACTTC.

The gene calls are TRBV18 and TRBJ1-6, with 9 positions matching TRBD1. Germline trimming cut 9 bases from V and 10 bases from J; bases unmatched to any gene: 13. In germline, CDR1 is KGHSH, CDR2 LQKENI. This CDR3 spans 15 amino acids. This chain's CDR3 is CASSGVRDRDSPLHF. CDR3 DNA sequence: TGTGCCAGTTCTGGGGTCCGGGACAGGGACTCACCCCTCCACTTT.

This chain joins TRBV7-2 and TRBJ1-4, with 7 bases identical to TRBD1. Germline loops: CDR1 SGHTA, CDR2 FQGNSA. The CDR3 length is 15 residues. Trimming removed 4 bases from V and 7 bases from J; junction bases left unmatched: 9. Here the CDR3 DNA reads TGTGCCAGCAGCTCCCAGGGGGGTTCTGTTGAAAAACTGTTTTTT. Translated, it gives CASSSQGGSVEKLFF.

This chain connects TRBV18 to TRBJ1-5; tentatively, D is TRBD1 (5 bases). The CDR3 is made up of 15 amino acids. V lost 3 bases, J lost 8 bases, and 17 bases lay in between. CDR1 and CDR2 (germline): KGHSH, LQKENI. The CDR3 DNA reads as TGTGCCAGCTCACCGGGGCAAGGGCCCTGGGAGCCCCAGCATTTT. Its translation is CASSPGQGPWEPQHF.